Listed here are 11 T cell receptor beta chains from one sample, sequenced in a study of T-cell reconstitution after alpha-beta-depleted transplantation in children. The TCRbeta library incorporated unique molecular identifiers. TCRdb itself ran the PCR reads through MiXCR, one entry per CDR3 protein. Altogether hundreds of thousands of distinct CDR3 sequences are present, 13% being singletons, with the ten largest covering around 4%. Here the sequenced sample was PBMCs, taken from the stem cell graft. The receptors were gathered from a human donor who donated a stem cell graft to a child with Fanconi anemia.

This clonotype was seen many times. The rearrangement links TRBV6-2 or TRBV6-3 to TRBJ2-1, with 9 bases aligning to TRBD2. The junction had 12 bases not matched to a gene; V was cut back by 6 bases and J by 6 bases. Germline lookup yields CDR1 MNHEY and CDR2 SVGEGT. The CDR3 has 16 residues. The CDR3 DNA sequence: TGTGCCAGCAGCTTTCCGCGGGGGGGCCTTGGCAATGAGCAGTTCTTC. This gives the protein CASSFPRGGLGNEQFF.

The chain carries TRBV5-1 and TRBJ1-1; TRBD1 matches at 7 bases. Germline V gene lookup returns CDR1 SGHRS and CDR2 YFSETQ. V lost 6 bases and J lost 5; bases outside the gene matches: 10. This CDR3 is 14 amino acids long. Here the CDR3 DNA reads TGCGCCAGCATGTTACAGGGGTTCGATACTGAAGCTTTCTTT. It is translated as CASMLQGFDTEAFF.

The chain recombines TRBV7-8 with TRBJ2-7, with 8 bases identical to TRBD1. The CDR3 totals 18 residues. CDR1 and CDR2 (germline): SGHVS, FQNEAQ. V lost 0 bases to trimming and J lost 2 bases; unmatched junction nucleotides: 12. The CDR3 sequence is CASSLAAGGEFSAYEQYF. CDR3 coding DNA: TGTGCCAGCAGCTTAGCCGCAGGGGGCGAGTTTTCCGCCTACGAGCAGTACTTC.

This clonotype occurred once. The chain employs TRBV2 and TRBJ2-1; the D gene is possibly TRBD2 (5 bases). Germline CDR1 is SNHLY and CDR2 is FYNNEI. The V end was cut by 5 bases, the J end by 8 bases, with 31 bases between. CDR3 size: 19 residues. CDR3 amino acids: CASSSWPGTHENPGDEQFF. The CDR3 nucleotides read TGTGCCAGCAGTTCCTGGCCCGGAACTCACGAAAATCCCGGGGATGAGCAGTTCTTC.

The table lists this clonotype with a few counts. The J gene is TRBJ1-1, the V gene TRBV5-1; weak D call: TRBD1 (6 bases). The germline V gene encodes CDR1 SGHRS and CDR2 YFSETQ. The V end lost 0 bases, the J end lost 3 bases, and 12 bases lay between the germline ends. This CDR3 is built from 15 residues. CDR3 protein: CASSLEVAGDTEAFF. CDR3 DNA sequence: TGCGCCAGCAGCTTGGAGGTGGCAGGGGACACTGAAGCTTTCTTT.

This clonotype has more than one count but fewer than ten. The J gene is TRBJ2-3, the V gene TRBV18, with D perhaps TRBD2 (6 bases). V was trimmed by 3 bases and J by 5 bases, leaving 9 bases between them. The CDR3 runs 13 residues. Germline V gives CDR1 KGHSH, CDR2 LQKENI. Here the CDR3 DNA reads TGTGCCAGCTCACCCACAGCGGGAGATACGCAGTATTTT. It is translated as CASSPTAGDTQYF.

The table lists this clonotype with many counts. CDR3 DNA sequence: TGTGCCAGCGTGACAGGGGTGAACACTGAAGCTTTCTTT. Translating gives CASVTGVNTEAFF. The rearrangement joins TRBV6-6 to TRBJ1-1; 8 bases align to TRBD1. With V trimmed by 8 bases and J by 0 bases, 2 bases remained unmatched. Germline assignment: CDR1 MNHNY and CDR2 SVGAGI (reference sequence). There are 13 residues in the CDR3.

This chain connects TRBV25-1 to TRBJ1-1; 8 nucleotides line up with TRBD1. This CDR3 is 16 amino acids long. V dropped 0 bases and J dropped 2; count of bases not matched to a gene: 5. CDR1 and CDR2 from the germline V gene are MGHDK and SYGVNS. The CDR3 loop reads CASSEYGAGGNTEAFF. The DNA for the CDR3 is TGTGCCAGCAGTGAATATGGGGCAGGGGGCAACACTGAAGCTTTCTTT.

This clonotype was counted at least ten times. This chain uses TRBV5-1 with TRBJ2-2; the D is unclear. Germline V CDR1 and CDR2: SGHRS, YFSETQ. The CDR3 totals 15 residues. V lost 3 bases and J lost 0, with 9 bases in between. The DNA of the CDR3 is TGCGCCAGCAGCTGGGTGGAAACGAACACCGGGGAGCTGTTTTTT. Protein: CASSWVETNTGELFF.

This clonotype was found many times. The chain combines TRBV6-5 with TRBJ2-1; D might be TRBD2 (6 bases). This CDR3 region has 11 residues. Germline values: CDR1 MNHEY, CDR2 SVGAGI. The V and J ends lost 7 bases and 8 bases respectively, with 9 bases between them. The CDR3, as DNA: TGTGCCAGCAACCGCGGGGATGAGCAGTTCTTC. Its protein is CASNRGDEQFF.

The V gene is TRBV7-6, the J gene TRBJ1-2; TRBD1 matches 8 bases. Germline-derived CDR1 and CDR2 are SGHVS and FNYEAQ. The V and J ends lost 1 base and 8 bases, in that order; junction bases with no gene match: 9. The CDR3 totals 15 residues. The CDR3 DNA is TGTGCCAGCAGCTTAGGTTGGCAGGGGGCAGACGGCTACACCTTC. This translates into CASSLGWQGADGYTF. The full variable domain, completed using reference TRBV7-6 and TRBJ1-2, is GAGVSQSPRYKVTKRGQDVALRCDPISGHVSLYWYRQALGQGPEFLTYFNYEAQQDKSGLPNDRFSAERPEGSISTLTIQRTEQRDSAMYRCASSLGWQGADGYTFGSGTRLTVV.